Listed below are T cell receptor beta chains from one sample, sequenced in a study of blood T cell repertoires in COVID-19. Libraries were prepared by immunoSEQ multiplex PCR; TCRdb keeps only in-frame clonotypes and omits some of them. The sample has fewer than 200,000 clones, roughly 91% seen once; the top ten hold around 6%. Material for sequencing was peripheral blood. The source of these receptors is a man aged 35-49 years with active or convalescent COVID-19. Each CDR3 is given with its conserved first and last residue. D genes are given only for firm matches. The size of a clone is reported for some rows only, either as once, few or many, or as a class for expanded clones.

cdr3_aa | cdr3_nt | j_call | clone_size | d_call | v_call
CASSFGTLNTEAFF | TGTGCCAGCAGCTTCGGTACCTTGAACACTGAAGCTTTCTTT | TRBJ1-1 | once | NA | TRBV11-3
CASSLNSETQYF | TGCGCCAGCAGCTTGAATTCGGAGACCCAGTACTTC | TRBJ2-5 | NA | NA | TRBV5-1
CASSISGTGGLANTEAFF | TGTGCCAGCTCAATCTCCGGGACAGGGGGCCTCGCGAACACTGAAGCTTTCTTT | TRBJ1-1 | NA | TRBD1 | TRBV19
CASSLAETWYEQYF | TGTGCCAGCAGCTTAGCCGAAACTTGGTACGAGCAGTACTTC | TRBJ2-7 | NA | NA | TRBV7-9
CASMERTSDEQYF | TGTGCCAGCATGGAACGGACTAGCGACGAGCAGTACTTC | TRBJ2-7 | NA | TRBD2 | TRBV28
CASSQQGRTNTGELFF | TGCGCCAGCTCACAACAGGGGCGTACGAACACCGGGGAGCTGTTTTTT | TRBJ2-2 | few | TRBD1 | TRBV5-1
CATTVGGNQPQHF | TGTGCCACCACCGTGGGGGGGAATCAGCCCCAGCATTTT | TRBJ1-5 | NA | NA | TRBV19
CASSQGPTMPLELFF | TGCGCCAGCAGCCAAGGGCCAACTATGCCGTTGGAACTGTTTTTT | TRBJ1-4 | NA | NA | TRBV4-1
CASSFIGGANYGYTF | TGTGCCAGCAGTTTCATCGGCGGGGCTAACTATGGCTACACCTTC | TRBJ1-2 | NA | NA | TRBV28
CASSQAAASTTYNEQFF | TGTGCCAGCAGCCAAGCAGCGGCGAGTACTACCTACAATGAGCAGTTCTTC | TRBJ2-1 | NA | NA | TRBV4-2
CASSQDRRGYTEAFF | TGTGCCAGCAGCCAAGACCGCCGGGGTTATACTGAAGCTTTCTTT | TRBJ1-1 | NA | NA | TRBV3-1/TRBV3-2
CASSLDRGPVSPLHF | TGTGCCAGCAGCTTAGACAGGGGGCCGGTATCACCCCTCCACTTT | TRBJ1-6 | NA | TRBD1 | TRBV7-2
CAWSVPGQGTVF | TGTGCCTGGAGTGTCCCGGGACAGGGGACGGTCTTC | TRBJ1-2 | NA | TRBD1 | TRBV30
CASSLETGGDLGNSPLHF | TGTGCCAGCAGTTTAGAGACAGGGGGAGATCTGGGGAATTCACCCCTCCACTTT | TRBJ1-6 | once | TRBD1 | TRBV27
CASSQSLGCGDSVSYEQYF | TGCGCCAGCAGTCAATCGTTGGGGTGTGGGGACAGCGTCTCCTACGAGCAGTACTTC | TRBJ2-7 | NA | TRBD1 | TRBV23-1
CASSIGREDTQYF | TGTGCCAGTAGTATCGGTCGGGAAGATACGCAGTATTTT | TRBJ2-3 | NA | NA | TRBV19
CASSEFRSGNTIYF | TGTGCCAGCAGTGAATTCCGGTCGGGAAACACCATATATTTT | TRBJ1-3 | NA | NA | TRBV25-1
CASSQSGTSGIYNEQFF | TGTGCCAGCAGCCAAAGCGGGACTAGCGGGATCTACAATGAGCAGTTCTTC | TRBJ2-1 | once | TRBD2 | TRBV4-2
CASRGQRASQETQYF | TGTGCCAGCAGGGGACAGCGCGCATCCCAAGAGACCCAGTACTTC | TRBJ2-5 | NA | TRBD1 | TRBV2
CSGGGLLEKTQYF | TGCAGCGGGGGGGGGCTCTTGGAGAAGACCCAGTACTTC | TRBJ2-5 | NA | NA | TRBV29-1
CASSLTRVNTEAFF | TGTGCCAGCAGCCTAACCAGGGTGAACACTGAAGCTTTCTTT | TRBJ1-1 | NA | NA | TRBV14
CASSTDSSNQPQHF | TGTGCCAGCAGCACGGACAGCAGCAATCAGCCCCAGCATTTT | TRBJ1-5 | NA | NA | TRBV7-9
CASSLSGDSSYEQYF | TGTGCCAGCAGTTTATCCGGGGACTCTTCGTACGAGCAGTACTTC | TRBJ2-7 | NA | NA | TRBV27
CASSQPDSTYEQYF | TGTGCCAGCAGTCAACCCGACAGCACCTACGAGCAGTACTTC | TRBJ2-7 | NA | NA | TRBV6-5
CASSLGGLAGSDTQYF | TGTGCCAGCAGCTTAGGGGGACTAGCGGGATCAGATACGCAGTATTTT | TRBJ2-3 | NA | TRBD2 | TRBV7-2
CSASPPSGLVETQYF | TGCAGTGCTAGTCCCCCTAGCGGGTTGGTAGAGACCCAGTACTTC | TRBJ2-5 | NA | TRBD2 | TRBV20-1
CASSVAGSSPLHF | TGTGCCAGCAGCGTAGCCGGGAGTTCACCCCTCCACTTT | TRBJ1-6 | NA | NA | TRBV9
CASSPDLAGEPYEQYF | TGTGCCAGCAGCCCAGACCTAGCGGGGGAACCCTACGAGCAGTACTTC | TRBJ2-7 | NA | TRBD2 | TRBV7-6
CASSAAGQRNNEQFF | TGTGCCAGCAGCGCCGCGGGACAGAGGAACAATGAGCAGTTCTTC | TRBJ2-1 | once | NA | TRBV9
CASSRPDRENSPLHF | TGTGCCAGCAGCCGTCCGGACAGGGAAAATTCACCCCTCCACTTT | TRBJ1-6 | NA | TRBD1 | TRBV4-2
CASSIYREANEQFF | TGTGCCAGTAGTATATACCGGGAGGCCAATGAGCAGTTCTTC | TRBJ2-1 | NA | TRBD2 | TRBV19
CASSQFWDTANQPQHF | TGTGCCAGCAGTCAATTCTGGGACACCGCGAACCAGCCCCAGCATTTT | TRBJ1-5 | NA | NA | TRBV6-6
CASSPRTGGYEQYF | TGCGCCAGCAGCCCCCGGACAGGGGGTTACGAGCAGTACTTC | TRBJ2-7 | NA | TRBD1 | TRBV5-1
CASSAHSSNQPQHF | TGTGCCAGCAGCGCTCACAGCAGCAATCAGCCCCAGCATTTT | TRBJ1-5 | NA | NA | TRBV7-2